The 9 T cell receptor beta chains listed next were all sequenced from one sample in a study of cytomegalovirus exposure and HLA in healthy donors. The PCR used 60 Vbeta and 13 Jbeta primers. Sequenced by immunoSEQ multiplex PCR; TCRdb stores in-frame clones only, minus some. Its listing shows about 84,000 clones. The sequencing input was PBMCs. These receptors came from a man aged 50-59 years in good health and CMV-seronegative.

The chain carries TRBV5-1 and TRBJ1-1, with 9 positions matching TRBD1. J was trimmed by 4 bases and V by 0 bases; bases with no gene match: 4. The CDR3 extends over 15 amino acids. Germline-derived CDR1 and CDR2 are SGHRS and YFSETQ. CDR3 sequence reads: CASSLARDRVTEAFF. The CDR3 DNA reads TGCGCCAGCAGCTTGGCCCGGGACAGGGTCACTGAAGCTTTCTTT.

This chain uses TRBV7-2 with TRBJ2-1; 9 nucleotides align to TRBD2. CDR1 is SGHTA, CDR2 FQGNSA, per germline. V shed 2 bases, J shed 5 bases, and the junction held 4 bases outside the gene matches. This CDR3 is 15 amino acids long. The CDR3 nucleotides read TGTGCCAGCAGCTTAAGCGGGGGGCACAACAATGAGCAGTTCTTC. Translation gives CASSLSGGHNNEQFF.

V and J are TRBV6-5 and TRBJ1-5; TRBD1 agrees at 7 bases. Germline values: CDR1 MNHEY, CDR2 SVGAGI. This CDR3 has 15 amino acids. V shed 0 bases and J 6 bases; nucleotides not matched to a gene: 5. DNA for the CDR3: TGTGCCAGCAGTTACTCAGGGCAGGGGGGTCAGCCCCAGCATTTT. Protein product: CASSYSGQGGQPQHF.

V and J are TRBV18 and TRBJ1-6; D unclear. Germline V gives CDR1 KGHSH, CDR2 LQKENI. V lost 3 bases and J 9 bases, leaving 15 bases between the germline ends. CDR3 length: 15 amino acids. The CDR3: CASSPAHQTGSPLHF. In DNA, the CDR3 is TGTGCCAGCTCACCTGCACACCAGACGGGTTCACCCCTCCACTTT.

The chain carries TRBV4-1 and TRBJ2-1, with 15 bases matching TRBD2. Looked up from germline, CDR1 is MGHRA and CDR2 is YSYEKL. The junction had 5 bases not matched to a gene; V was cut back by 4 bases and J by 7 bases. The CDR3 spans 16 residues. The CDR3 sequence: CASSPGLAGGRNEQFF. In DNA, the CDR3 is TGCGCCAGCAGCCCGGGACTAGCGGGGGGTCGGAATGAGCAGTTCTTC.

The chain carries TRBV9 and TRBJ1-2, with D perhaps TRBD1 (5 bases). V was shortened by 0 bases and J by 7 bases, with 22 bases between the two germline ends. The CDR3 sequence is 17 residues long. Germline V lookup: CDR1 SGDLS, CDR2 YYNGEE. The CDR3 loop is CASSVGSRAGRESGYTF. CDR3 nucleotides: TGTGCCAGCAGCGTAGGGTCGAGAGCGGGCAGGGAGAGTGGCTACACCTTC.

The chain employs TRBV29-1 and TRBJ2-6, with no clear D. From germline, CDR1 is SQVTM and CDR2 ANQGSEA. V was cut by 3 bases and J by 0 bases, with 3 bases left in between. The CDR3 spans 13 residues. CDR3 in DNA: TGCAGCGTTGAGAGCTCTGGGGCCAACGTCCTGACTTTC. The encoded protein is CSVESSGANVLTF.

This CDR3 is CASSESTGRNTIYF. CDR3 DNA sequence: TGCGCCAGCAGTGAGTCGACAGGCCGAAACACCATATATTTT. V usage is TRBV10-2 and J usage is TRBJ1-3, with D possibly TRBD1 on 6 matching bases. The germline V gene encodes CDR1 WSHSY and CDR2 SAAADI. Trimming pared 0 bases from V and 5 bases from J, leaving 8 bases between. This CDR3 has 14 amino acids.

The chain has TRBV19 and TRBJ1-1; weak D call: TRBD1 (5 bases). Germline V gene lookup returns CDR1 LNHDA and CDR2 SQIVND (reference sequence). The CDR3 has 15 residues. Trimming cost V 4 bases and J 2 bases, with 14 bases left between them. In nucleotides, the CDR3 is TGTGCCAGTAGTAGGGGACTCCACCCCAACACTGAAGCTTTCTTT. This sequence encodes CASSRGLHPNTEAFF.